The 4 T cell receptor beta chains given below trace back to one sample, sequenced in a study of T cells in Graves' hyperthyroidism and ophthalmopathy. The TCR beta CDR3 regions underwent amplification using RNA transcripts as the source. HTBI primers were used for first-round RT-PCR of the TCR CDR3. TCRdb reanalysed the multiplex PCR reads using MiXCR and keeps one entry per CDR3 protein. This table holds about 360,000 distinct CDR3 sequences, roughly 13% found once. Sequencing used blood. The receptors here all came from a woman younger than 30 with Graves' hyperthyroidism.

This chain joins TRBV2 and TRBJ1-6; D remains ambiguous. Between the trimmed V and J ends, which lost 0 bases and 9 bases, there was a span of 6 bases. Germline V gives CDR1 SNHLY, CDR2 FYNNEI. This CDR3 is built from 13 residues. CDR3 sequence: CASSEAVGSPLHF. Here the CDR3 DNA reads TGTGCCAGCAGTGAAGCGGTGGGTTCACCCCTCCACTTT.

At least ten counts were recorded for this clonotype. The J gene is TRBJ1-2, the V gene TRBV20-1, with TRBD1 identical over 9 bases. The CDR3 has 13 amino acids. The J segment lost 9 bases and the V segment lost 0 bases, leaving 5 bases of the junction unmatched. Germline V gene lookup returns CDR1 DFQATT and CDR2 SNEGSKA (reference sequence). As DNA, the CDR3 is TGCAGTGCTAGAGAGGGACAGGGAGTTAGCTACACCTTC. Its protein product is CSAREGQGVSYTF.

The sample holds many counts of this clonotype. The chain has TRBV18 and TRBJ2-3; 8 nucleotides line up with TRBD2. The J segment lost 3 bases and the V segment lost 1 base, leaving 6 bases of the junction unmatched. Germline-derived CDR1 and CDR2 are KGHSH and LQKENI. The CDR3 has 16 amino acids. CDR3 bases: TGTGCCAGCTCACCACGGGCGGGAGGAGGGACAGATACGCAGTATTTT. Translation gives CASSPRAGGGTDTQYF.

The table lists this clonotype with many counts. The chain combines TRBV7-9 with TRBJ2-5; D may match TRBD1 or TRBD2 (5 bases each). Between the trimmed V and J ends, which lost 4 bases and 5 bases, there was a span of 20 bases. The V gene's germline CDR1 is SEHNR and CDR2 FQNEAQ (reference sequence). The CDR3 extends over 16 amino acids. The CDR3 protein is CASSSGPGRMTETQYF. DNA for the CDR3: TGTGCCAGCAGCTCCGGACCGGGACGGATGACTGAGACCCAGTACTTC.